The rows below give T cell receptor beta chains drawn from one sample of a study of blood T cell repertoires in COVID-19. Assay used: immunoSEQ multiplex PCR; TCRdb lists only in-frame clones, some missing. The sample records just under 350,000 clones, 90% to 95% being singletons. Sequencing used peripheral blood. Receptor source: a young woman who had recovered from COVID-19. CDR3s leave out the opening cysteine and the closing phenylalanine or tryptophan. D genes are given only for firm matches. Size tells how often a clone was seen (once, few, many) or the class of an expanded clone, and some rows leave it out.

cdr3_length | d_call | clone_size | j_call | v_call | cdr3_aa
14 | TRBD1 | . | TRBJ2-6 | TRBV9 | ASSVVGGTGANVLT
15 | . | . | TRBJ2-6 | TRBV5-4 | ASSYGQSRSGANVLT
13 | . | . | TRBJ2-2 | TRBV2 | ASSAGLLNTGELF
12 | TRBD1 | . | TRBJ2-1 | TRBV24-1 | ATSDLRAGTEVF
11 | . | . | TRBJ1-1 | TRBV19 | ASSIAGGNEAF
10 | . | once | TRBJ2-1 | TRBV2 | ASSDSGNEQF
11 | . | . | TRBJ1-2 | TRBV14 | ASSFLGNYGYT
14 | TRBD1 | . | TRBJ1-6 | TRBV10-3 | AISDPGQGINSPLH
9 | . | . | TRBJ2-5 | TRBV12-3/TRBV12-4 | ASTSGETQY
11 | . | . | TRBJ1-5 | TRBV19 | ASSNQGPQPQH
14 | TRBD2 | . | TRBJ2-5 | TRBV27 | ASSFSGRGVQETQY
12 | TRBD1 | . | TRBJ1-1 | TRBV9 | ASSPEGQGTEAF
15 | . | . | TRBJ2-1 | TRBV12-5 | ASGLPTMQEYRNEQF
12 | TRBD2 | . | TRBJ2-3 | TRBV30 | AWIAGGPTDTQY
11 | . | . | TRBJ1-1 | TRBV29-1 | SVIGNRGTEAF
11 | TRBD1 | . | TRBJ1-2 | TRBV12-3/TRBV12-4 | ASRRQGWDGYT
12 | TRBD1 | . | TRBJ2-5 | TRBV19 | AGNRDRGGETQY
14 | . | . | TRBJ1-6 | TRBV5-1 | ASSLVYRDLGSPLH
12 | . | . | TRBJ2-3 | TRBV10-3 | AISPDGSTDTQY
15 | TRBD1 | . | TRBJ1-2 | TRBV5-4 | ASRYTPGQRSSYGYT
12 | TRBD1 | . | TRBJ2-5 | TRBV12-5 | ASGGGTGRETQY
13 | . | . | TRBJ2-3 | TRBV11-3 | ASSLDQGGVHTQY
12 | . | many | TRBJ1-2 | TRBV6-2/TRBV6-3 | ASSYEGGLGGYT
13 | TRBD2 | . | TRBJ2-1 | TRBV2 | ASTRTSGSHNEQF
13 | . | . | TRBJ1-2 | TRBV7-9 | ASSSPGAEGVGYT
12 | TRBD1 | . | TRBJ2-5 | TRBV4-3 | ASSQDSGGETQY
16 | TRBD2 | . | TRBJ2-3 | TRBV4-1 | ASSQDLFSGRGTDTQY
13 | TRBD2 | . | TRBJ2-3 | TRBV29-1 | SVVGLAGGTDTQY
14 | TRBD1 | . | TRBJ1-1 | TRBV7-2 | ASSLPTGEGSTEAF
11 | . | once | TRBJ1-3 | TRBV6-4 | ASSDLPGDTIY
14 | TRBD1 | once | TRBJ2-4 | TRBV5-4 | ASSIQGAQAKNIQY
11 | . | . | TRBJ1-5 | TRBV19 | ASSIARNQPQH
10 | . | . | TRBJ1-1 | TRBV24-1 | ATFTGDTEAF
13 | TRBD2 | . | TRBJ2-1 | TRBV19 | ASSRGLAAYNEQF
11 | TRBD2 | . | TRBJ2-5 | TRBV2 | ASIRLAEETQY
12 | . | . | TRBJ2-1 | TRBV13 | ASSGRTVTNEQF
10 | . | . | TRBJ1-3 | TRBV5-5 | ASSTAKNTIY
16 | . | once | TRBJ1-1 | TRBV21-1 | ASSKFTRPSGINTEAF
11 | . | . | TRBJ2-4 | TRBV3-1/TRBV3-2 | ASSHLFSSIQY
17 | . | . | TRBJ1-5 | TRBV6-2/TRBV6-3 | ASSGSRRWDSPFWQPQH
13 | TRBD1 | . | TRBJ2-2 | TRBV7-2 | ASSLGDRVAGELF
12 | . | . | TRBJ1-2 | TRBV6-5 | ASSTSDRFYGYT
10 | TRBD1 | . | TRBJ2-1 | TRBV6-2/TRBV6-3 | ASSLNRGPQF
16 | . | . | TRBJ2-1 | TRBV30 | AWSGRQGLGDSYNEQF
12 | TRBD2 | . | TRBJ2-1 | TRBV24-1 | ALRLAGGPGEQF
15 | TRBD1 | . | TRBJ1-1 | TRBV5-1 | ASSPAQGAIMNTEAF
12 | . | . | TRBJ1-6 | TRBV5-4 | ASSLGRGHSPLH
14 | TRBD1 | . | TRBJ1-2 | TRBV3-1/TRBV3-2 | ASSQLGDRGDYGYT
12 | . | . | TRBJ2-1 | TRBV5-5 | ASSYESSYNEQF
10 | TRBD1 | . | TRBJ1-2 | TRBV30 | AWSWDSYGYT
12 | TRBD2 | . | TRBJ2-3 | TRBV27 | ASSAGGHTDTQY
14 | TRBD1 | . | TRBJ1-2 | TRBV19 | ASSTGTGYSYYGYT
13 | . | . | TRBJ1-1 | TRBV2 | ASSELGGGYTEAF
11 | TRBD1 | once | TRBJ1-2 | TRBV9 | ASSSTGGYGYT
14 | . | . | TRBJ2-5 | TRBV5-8 | AGRQPGRTYQETQY
12 | . | . | TRBJ1-1 | TRBV27 | ASSFRGGLTEAF
13 | . | . | TRBJ2-3 | TRBV30 | AWSVGGLGTDTQY
11 | . | . | TRBJ2-5 | TRBV15 | ATSRDPSETQY
12 | . | . | TRBJ2-5 | TRBV6-5 | ASTPGTDQETQY
14 | TRBD2 | . | TRBJ2-1 | TRBV6-2/TRBV6-3 | ASSYTPQRDYNEQF